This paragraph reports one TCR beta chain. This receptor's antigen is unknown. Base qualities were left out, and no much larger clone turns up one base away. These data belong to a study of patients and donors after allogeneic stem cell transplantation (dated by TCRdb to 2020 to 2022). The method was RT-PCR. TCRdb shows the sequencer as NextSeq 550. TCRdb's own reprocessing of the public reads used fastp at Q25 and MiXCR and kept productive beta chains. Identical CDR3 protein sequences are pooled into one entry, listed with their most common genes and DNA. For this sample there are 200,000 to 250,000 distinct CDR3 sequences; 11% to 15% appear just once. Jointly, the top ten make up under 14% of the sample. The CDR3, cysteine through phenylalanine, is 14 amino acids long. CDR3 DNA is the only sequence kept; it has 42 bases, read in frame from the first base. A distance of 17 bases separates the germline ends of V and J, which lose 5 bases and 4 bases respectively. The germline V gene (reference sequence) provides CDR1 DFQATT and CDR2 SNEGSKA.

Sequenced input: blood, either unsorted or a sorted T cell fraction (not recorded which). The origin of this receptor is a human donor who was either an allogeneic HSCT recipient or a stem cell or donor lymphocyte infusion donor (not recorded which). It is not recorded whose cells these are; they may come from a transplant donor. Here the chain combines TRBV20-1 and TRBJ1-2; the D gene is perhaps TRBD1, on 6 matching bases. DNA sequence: TGCAGTGCTCCAAAAGGAACACAGGGCTATGGCTACACCTTC. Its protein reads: CSAPKGTQGYGYTF.